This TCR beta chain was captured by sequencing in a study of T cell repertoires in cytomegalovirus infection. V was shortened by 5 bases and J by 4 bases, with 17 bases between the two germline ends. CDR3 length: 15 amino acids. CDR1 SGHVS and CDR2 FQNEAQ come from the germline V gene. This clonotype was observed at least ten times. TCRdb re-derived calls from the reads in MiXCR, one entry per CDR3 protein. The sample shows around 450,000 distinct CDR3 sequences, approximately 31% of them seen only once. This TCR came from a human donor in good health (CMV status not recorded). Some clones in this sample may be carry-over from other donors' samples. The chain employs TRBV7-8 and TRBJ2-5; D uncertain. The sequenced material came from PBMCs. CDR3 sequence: CASSHSHQVSETQYF. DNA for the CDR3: TGTGCCAGCAGCCACTCCCATCAGGTGTCAGAGACCCAGTACTTC.